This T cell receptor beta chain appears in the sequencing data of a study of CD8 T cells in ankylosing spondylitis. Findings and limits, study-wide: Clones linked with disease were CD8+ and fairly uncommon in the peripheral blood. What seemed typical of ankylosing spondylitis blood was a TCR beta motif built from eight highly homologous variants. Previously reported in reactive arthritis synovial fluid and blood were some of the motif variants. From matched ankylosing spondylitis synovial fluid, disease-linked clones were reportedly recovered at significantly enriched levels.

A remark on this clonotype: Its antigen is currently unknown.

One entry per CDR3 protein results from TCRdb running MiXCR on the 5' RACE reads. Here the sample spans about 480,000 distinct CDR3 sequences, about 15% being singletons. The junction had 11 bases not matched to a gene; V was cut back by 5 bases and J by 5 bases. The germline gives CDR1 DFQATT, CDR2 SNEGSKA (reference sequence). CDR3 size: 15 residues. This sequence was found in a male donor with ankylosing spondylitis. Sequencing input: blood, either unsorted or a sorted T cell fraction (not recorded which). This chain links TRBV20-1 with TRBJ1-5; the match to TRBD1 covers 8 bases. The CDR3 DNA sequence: TGCAGTGCTGATACCAGGGGGCAAGCGGATCAGCCCCAGCATTTT. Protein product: CSADTRGQADQPQHF.